The text below deals with one TCR beta chain. The antigen is unknown. The data belong to a study of memory CD4+ T cells and cytomegalovirus serostatus. Study-wide background: This sample comes from healthy Belgian adults, several CMV seropositive, roughly 22 seronegative. Study-wide results and limits: A US-trained random forest predicted CMV serostatus with median AUC around 0.93.

The sort gate was single viable CD3+CD4+CD8-CD45RO+ cells for memory CD4+ T cells. Assay used: immunoSEQ multiplex PCR; TCRdb lists only in-frame clones, some missing. The table has about 61,000 clones, roughly 80% seen once. There are 17 residues in the CDR3. The germline V and J ends were trimmed by 2 bases and 0 bases, with 12 bases remaining between them. Germline V gene lookup returns CDR1 SGHDT and CDR2 YYEEEE. The gene calls are TRBV5-6 and TRBJ2-6; perhaps TRBD2 as D (5 bases). The sequence derives from an adult in good health and CMV-seronegative. Sequencing was carried out using memory CD4+ T cells from blood. This CDR3 is CASSLGLATSGANVLTF. DNA of the CDR3: TGTGCCAGCAGCTTAGGACTCGCAACCTCTGGGGCCAACGTCCTGACTTTC.